This T cell receptor (beta chain) was identified in a study of blood T cells in healthy people across ages. Trimming removed 4 bases from V and 6 bases from J; junction bases left unmatched: 10. Germline loops: CDR1 MNHEY, CDR2 SMNVEV (reference sequence). This CDR3 region has 15 residues. This clonotype was counted only a few times. Primed by a sample-barcoded 5' primer and a J-beta primer mix, a second PCR proceeded for about 6 to 11 cycles. TCRdb processed the 5' RACE reads anew with MiXCR; each CDR3 protein has one entry. The table has approximately 1.5 million distinct CDR3 sequences, about 35% seen once.

This receptor was obtained from a woman aged 25 to 45 in good health. This chain joins TRBV27 and TRBJ2-7; TRBD2 matches 9 bases. Source material: blood. CDR3 protein: CASSYRSGSVGEQYF. CDR3 nucleotides: TGTGCCAGCAGTTACCGTAGCGGGAGCGTCGGCGAGCAGTACTTC.